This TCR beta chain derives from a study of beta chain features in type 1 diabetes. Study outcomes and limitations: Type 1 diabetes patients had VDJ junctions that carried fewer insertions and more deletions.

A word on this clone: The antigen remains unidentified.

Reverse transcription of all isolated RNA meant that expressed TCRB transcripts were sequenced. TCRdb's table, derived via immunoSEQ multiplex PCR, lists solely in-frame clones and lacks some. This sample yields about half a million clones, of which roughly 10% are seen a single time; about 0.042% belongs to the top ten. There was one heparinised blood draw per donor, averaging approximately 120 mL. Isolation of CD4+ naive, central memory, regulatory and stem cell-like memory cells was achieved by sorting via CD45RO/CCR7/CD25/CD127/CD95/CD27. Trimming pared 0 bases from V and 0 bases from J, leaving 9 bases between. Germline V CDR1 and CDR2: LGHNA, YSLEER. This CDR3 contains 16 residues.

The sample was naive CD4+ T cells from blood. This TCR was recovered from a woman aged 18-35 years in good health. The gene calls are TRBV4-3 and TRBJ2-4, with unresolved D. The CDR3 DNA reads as TGCGCCAGCAGCCAAGATGAGCGCCTAGCCAAAAACATTCAGTACTTC. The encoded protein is CASSQDERLAKNIQYF.